This TCR beta chain was obtained from a study of T cell responses to AZD1222 COVID-19 vaccine. Broader study findings: At study baseline, merely a handful of AZD1222 recipients were seropositive. None of the repertoires were sampled until the peak T cell response had passed. Once two AZD1222 doses were given, Spike-specific TCR breadth and depth went up. Spike as a whole was targeted by vaccine-associated CD4 TCRs, dominant at 160-218 and 743-854.

With respect to this clone: Its antigen is as yet unknown.

The method was immunoSEQ multiplex PCR; TCRdb's version includes in-frame clones alone and lacks a portion of them. The sample contains roughly 150,000 clones, approximately 90% of which appear only once. From germline, CDR1 is MNHEY and CDR2 SVGAGI. The V segment lost 7 bases and the J segment 2 bases; nucleotides outside the gene matches: 5. CDR3 size: 15 residues. The chain combines TRBV6-5 with TRBJ1-6; 7 nucleotides agree with TRBD1. The sample here was peripheral blood, taken 28 days after the second AZD1222 dose. The sequence derives from an adult who received the AZD1222 COVID-19 vaccine. The chain's CDR3 is CASKRQGPYNSPLHF. CDR3 in DNA: TGTGCCAGCAAACGACAGGGCCCCTATAATTCACCCCTCCACTTT.